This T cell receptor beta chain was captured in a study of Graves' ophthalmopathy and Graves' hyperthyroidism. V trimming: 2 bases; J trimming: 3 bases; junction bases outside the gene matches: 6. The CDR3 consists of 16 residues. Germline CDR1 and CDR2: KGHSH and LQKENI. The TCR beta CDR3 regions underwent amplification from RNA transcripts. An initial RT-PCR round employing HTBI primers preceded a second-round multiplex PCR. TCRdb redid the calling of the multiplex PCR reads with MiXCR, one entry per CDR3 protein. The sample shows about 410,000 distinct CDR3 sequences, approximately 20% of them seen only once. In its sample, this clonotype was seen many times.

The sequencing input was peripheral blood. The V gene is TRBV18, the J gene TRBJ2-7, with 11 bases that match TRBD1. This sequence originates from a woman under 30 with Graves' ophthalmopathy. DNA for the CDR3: TGTGCCAGCTCACCATTGCTCGGGACAGGGGGCTACGAGCAGTACTTC. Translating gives CASSPLLGTGGYEQYF.